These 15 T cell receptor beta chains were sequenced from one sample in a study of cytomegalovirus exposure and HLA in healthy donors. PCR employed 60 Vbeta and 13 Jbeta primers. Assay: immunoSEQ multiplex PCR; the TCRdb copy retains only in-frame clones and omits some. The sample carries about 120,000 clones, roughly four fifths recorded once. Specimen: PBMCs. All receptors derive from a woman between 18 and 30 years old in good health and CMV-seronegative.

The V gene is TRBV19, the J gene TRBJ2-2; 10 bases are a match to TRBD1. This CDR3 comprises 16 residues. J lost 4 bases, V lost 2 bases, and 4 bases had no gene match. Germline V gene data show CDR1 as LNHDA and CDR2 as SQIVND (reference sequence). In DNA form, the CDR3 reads TGTGCCAGTAGTATAAGGGACAGGGGTGGCACCGGGGAGCTGTTTTTT. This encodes CASSIRDRGGTGELFF.

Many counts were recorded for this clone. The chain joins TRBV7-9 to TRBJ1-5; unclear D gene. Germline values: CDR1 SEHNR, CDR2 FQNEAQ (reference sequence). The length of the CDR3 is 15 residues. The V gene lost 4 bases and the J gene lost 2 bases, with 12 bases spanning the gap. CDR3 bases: TGTGCCAGCAGCTCTTCTAGCGGGGGCAATCAGCCCCAGCATTTT. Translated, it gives CASSSSSGGNQPQHF.

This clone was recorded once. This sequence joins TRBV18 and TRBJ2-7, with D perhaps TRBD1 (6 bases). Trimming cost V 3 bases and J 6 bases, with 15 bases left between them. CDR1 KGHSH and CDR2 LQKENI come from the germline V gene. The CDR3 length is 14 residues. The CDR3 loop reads CASSPGPTGSEQYF. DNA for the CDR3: TGTGCCAGCTCACCGGGCCCTACAGGGTCCGAGCAGTACTTC.

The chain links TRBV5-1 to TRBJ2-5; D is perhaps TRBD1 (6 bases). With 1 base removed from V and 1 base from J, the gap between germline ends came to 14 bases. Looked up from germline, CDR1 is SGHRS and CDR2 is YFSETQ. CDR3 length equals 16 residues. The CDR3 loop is CASSLRAGTPQETQYF. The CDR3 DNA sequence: TGCGCCAGCAGCTTGCGTGCCGGGACACCCCAAGAGACCCAGTACTTC.

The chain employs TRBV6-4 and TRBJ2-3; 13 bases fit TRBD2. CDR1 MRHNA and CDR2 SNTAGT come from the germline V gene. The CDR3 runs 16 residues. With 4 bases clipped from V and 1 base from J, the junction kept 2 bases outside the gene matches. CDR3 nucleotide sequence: TGTGCCAGCAGTGCCGGGACTAGCGGGGGCACAGATACGCAGTATTTT. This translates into CASSAGTSGGTDTQYF.

CDR3 in amino acids: CASSRTSGDDEQYF. In DNA form, the CDR3 reads TGCGCCAGCAGCCGGACTAGCGGGGACGACGAGCAGTACTTC. The genes are TRBV5-1 and TRBJ2-7; 12 positions match TRBD2. The CDR3 consists of 14 residues. V shed 4 bases, J shed 5 bases, and the junction held 4 bases outside the gene matches. Germline CDR1 reads SGHRS; CDR2 reads YFSETQ.

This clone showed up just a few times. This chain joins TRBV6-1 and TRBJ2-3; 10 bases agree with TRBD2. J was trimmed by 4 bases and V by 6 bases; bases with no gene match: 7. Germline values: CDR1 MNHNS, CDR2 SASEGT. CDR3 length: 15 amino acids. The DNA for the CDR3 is TGTGCCAGCAGGAGAGCGGGGGGGATCGCAGATACGCAGTATTTT. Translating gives CASRRAGGIADTQYF.

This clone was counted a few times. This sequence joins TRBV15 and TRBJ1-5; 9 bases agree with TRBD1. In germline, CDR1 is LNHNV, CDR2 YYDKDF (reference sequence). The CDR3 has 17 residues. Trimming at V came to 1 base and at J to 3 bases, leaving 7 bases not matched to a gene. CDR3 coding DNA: TGTGCCACCAGCAGAGGAACCGGGACAGGGAACAATCAGCCCCAGCATTTT. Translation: CATSRGTGTGNNQPQHF.

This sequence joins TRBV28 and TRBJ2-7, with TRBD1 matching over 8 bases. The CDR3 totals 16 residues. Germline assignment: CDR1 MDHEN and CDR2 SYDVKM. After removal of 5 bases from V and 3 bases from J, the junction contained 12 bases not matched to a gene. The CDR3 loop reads CASSAITGGPIYEQYF. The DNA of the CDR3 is TGTGCCAGCAGTGCCATCACAGGGGGTCCTATCTACGAGCAGTACTTC.

CDR3 sequence (DNA): TGTGCCAGCGATCCGGGACAGCTCTACGAGCAGTACTTC. Translated, it gives CASDPGQLYEQYF. This chain links TRBV2 with TRBJ2-7; 7 nucleotides align to TRBD1. Germline CDR1 reads SNHLY; CDR2 reads FYNNEI. V gave up 8 bases and J gave up 3 bases; unmatched junction bases: 7. The CDR3 length is 13 residues.

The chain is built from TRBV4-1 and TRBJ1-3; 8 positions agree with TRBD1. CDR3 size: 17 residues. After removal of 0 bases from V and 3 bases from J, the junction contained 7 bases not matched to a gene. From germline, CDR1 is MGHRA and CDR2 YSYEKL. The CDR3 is CASSQDPSGGFGNTIYF. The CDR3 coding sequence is TGCGCCAGCAGCCAAGATCCGTCAGGGGGCTTTGGAAACACCATATATTTT.

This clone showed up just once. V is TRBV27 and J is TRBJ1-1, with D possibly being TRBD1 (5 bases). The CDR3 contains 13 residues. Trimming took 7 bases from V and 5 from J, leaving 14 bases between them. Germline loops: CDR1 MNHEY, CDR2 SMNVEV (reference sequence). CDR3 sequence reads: CASTHFPGTEAFF. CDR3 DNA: TGTGCCAGCACCCATTTTCCAGGGACTGAAGCTTTCTTT.

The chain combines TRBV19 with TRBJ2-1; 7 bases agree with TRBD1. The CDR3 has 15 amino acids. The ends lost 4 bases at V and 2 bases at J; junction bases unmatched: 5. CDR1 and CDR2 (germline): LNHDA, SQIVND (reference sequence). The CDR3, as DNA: TGTGCCAGTAGTACGACAGGGTCTCCCTACAATGAGCAGTTCTTC. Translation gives CASSTTGSPYNEQFF.

CDR3 loop: CASSEASGGANEQFF. The CDR3 nucleotides are TGTGCCAGCAGTGAGGCTAGCGGGGGGGCAAATGAGCAGTTCTTC. V and J are TRBV6-1 and TRBJ2-1, with 12 bases identical to TRBD2. The V segment lost 3 bases and the J segment 7 bases; nucleotides outside the gene matches: 4. CDR1 is MNHNS and CDR2 is SASEGT in the germline V gene. The CDR3 runs 15 residues.

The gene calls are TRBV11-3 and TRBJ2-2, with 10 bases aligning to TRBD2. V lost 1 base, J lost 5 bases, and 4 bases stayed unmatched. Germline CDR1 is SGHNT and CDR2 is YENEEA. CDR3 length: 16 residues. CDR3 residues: CASSLGAGGNTGELFF. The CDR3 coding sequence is TGTGCCAGCAGCTTAGGAGCGGGGGGGAATACCGGGGAGCTGTTTTTT.